This T cell receptor (beta chain) was recovered during a study of blood T cell repertoires in COVID-19. V was pared by 5 bases and J by 3 bases, with 7 bases of the junction left unmatched. Germline V lookup: CDR1 LNHDA, CDR2 SQIVND (reference sequence). This CDR3 has 15 residues. Assay used: immunoSEQ multiplex PCR; TCRdb lists only in-frame clones, some missing. The sample contains some 360,000 clones, around 87% of which appear only once. The chain couples TRBV19 to TRBJ1-2; TRBD1 matches 9 bases. The receptor was isolated from a woman aged 55 to 70 with COVID-19, enrolled during active disease. Input material: peripheral blood. The CDR3 spells CASSARQGGYYGYTF. Written as DNA, the CDR3 is TGTGCCAGTAGTGCCCGACAGGGGGGATACTATGGCTACACCTTC. The complete variable domain, with remaining parts taken from reference TRBV19 and TRBJ1-2, reads DGGITQSPKYLFRKEGQNVTLSCEQNLNHDAMYWYRQDPGQGLRLIYYSQIVNDFQKGDIAEGYSVSREKKESFPLTVTSAQKNPTAFYLCASSARQGGYYGYTFGSGTRLTVV.